This T cell receptor beta chain was sequenced for a study of blood T cell repertoires in COVID-19. In this sample, this clone turned up once. Measured with immunoSEQ multiplex PCR; TCRdb has only the in-frame clones, and not every one. The repertoire has over 110,000 clones, more than 75% of them found once; the top ten carry about an eighth. This CDR3 is 13 amino acids long. Trimming cost V 4 bases and J 6 bases; bases outside gene matches: 2. Looked up from germline, CDR1 is SNHLY and CDR2 is FYNNEI. The sequencing sample was made of peripheral blood. The rearrangement joins TRBV2 to TRBJ1-5; 8 bases align to TRBD1. This TCR was sampled from a man aged 80 or over with acute or convalescent COVID-19. The CDR3 spells CASSGTGLQPQHF. CDR3 nucleotides: TGTGCCAGCAGTGGGACAGGGCTTCAGCCCCAGCATTTT.